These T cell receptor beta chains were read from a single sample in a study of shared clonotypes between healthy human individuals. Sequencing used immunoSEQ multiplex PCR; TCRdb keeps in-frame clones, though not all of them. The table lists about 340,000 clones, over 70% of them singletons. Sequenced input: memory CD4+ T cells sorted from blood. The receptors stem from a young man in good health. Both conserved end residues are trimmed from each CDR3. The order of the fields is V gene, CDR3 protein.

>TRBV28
ASSLVSVKLLY
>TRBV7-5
VRSLAGQGRIYEQY
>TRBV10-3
AISEGGMQPQH
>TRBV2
ASSSGGSADTQY
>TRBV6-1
ASSDIRNLATQPQH
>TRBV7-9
VSSLFNRHGNTIY
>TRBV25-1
ASSEWNPPNEQF
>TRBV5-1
ASSLGGPGREQY
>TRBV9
ASSVGGGRSLYEQY
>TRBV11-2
ASTPTGLVTEAF
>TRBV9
ASSVGDRNQETQY
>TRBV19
ASRPAIAGGYEQY
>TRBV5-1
ASSPSGFYEQY
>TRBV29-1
SVTRQGLNTGELF
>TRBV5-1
ASSDGTQNEQF
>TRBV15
ATRRENRETQY
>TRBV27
ASSLATGEGYT
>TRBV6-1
ASSATVSSGNTIY
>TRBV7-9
ASRDSGRSNEQF
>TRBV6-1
ASSELPTYEQY
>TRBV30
AGSTAAGNTIY
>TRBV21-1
ASSPSSGRGETQY
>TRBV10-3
AIRGADSPTYEQY
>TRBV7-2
ASSLAPPGSSSYEQY
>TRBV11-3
ASSLDSGYDGELF
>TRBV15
ATSTLLASTPDTQY
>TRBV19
ASSLSSAGRGFNQPQH
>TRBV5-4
ASSLAGPLYEQY
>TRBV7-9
ASSSRTTISYNEQF
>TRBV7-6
ASSLAVSTDTQY
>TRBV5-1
ASSLNTDTQY
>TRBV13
ASSTRLAALAKNIQY
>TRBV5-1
ASSTWTSDHNEQF
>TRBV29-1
SVGWGGELF
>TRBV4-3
ASSQVSWLLPVEQF
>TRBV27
ASTLTRLAGNSSYNEQF
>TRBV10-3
ASGLYNEQF
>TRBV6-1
ASSSTEETQY
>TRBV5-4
ASSFRGSNQPQH
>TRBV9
ASSVTSGRGYNEQF
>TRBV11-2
ASSLRDRGLNEQF
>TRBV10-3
AISESGEGFDEQF
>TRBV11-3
ASSLDEGTSGNTIY
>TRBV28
ASSFYAEAF
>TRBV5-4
AYKASGSNEQF
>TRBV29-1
SVGRGELDGAF
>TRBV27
ASKDRDREETQY
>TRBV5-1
ASSPGGSKGSYEQY
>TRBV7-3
ASSWSRDRTANTGELF
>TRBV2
ASKGALVTGELF
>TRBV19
ASTRRASLSATDTQY
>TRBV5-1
ASSPGQGNTEAF
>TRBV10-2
ASRGDPGEQY
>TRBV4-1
ASSQDRGVFGGRPLSDTQY
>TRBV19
ASSIGVGELF
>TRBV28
ASSRPPIWNTEAF
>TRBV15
ATSGNRGFSYEQY
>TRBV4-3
ASSQDTLEQVAGELF
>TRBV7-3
ASSPSRSYEQY